These 19 T cell receptor beta chains were all obtained from the same sample, sequenced in a study of tumor and adjacent non-tumor tissue in lung cancer. A modified ARM-PCR protocol with three rounds of nested PCR amplified TCRbeta. Using its own MiXCR run on the multiplex PCR reads, TCRdb lists one record per CDR3 protein. Here the sample spans over 130,000 distinct CDR3 sequences, around 61% being singletons. The template was RNA from unsorted bulk tissue. Sequencing was done on a sample of lung tumor tissue. These receptor sequences come from a man aged 60 to 75 with small cell lung cancer.

This clonotype was recorded a few times. The chain carries TRBV7-8 and TRBJ2-5; D uncertain. The CDR3 covers 10 residues. Trimming removed 5 bases from V and 3 bases from J, with 1 base in between. Germline-derived CDR1 and CDR2 are SGHVS and FQNEAQ. CDR3 sequence (DNA): TGTGCCAGCAGCAAAGAGACCCAGTACTTC. Translating gives CASSKETQYF.

On this clonotype: One end of the junction is discordant with germline, which a read error may explain. The J gene is TRBJ2-1, the V gene TRBV6-5, with 7 bases fitting TRBD1. The germline CDR1 and CDR2 sequences are MNHEY and SVGAGI. The CDR3 totals 14 residues. CDR3 sequence reads: CASSRQGSYNEQSF. DNA of the CDR3: TGTGCCAGTAGTCGACAGGGCTCCTACAATGAGCAGTCCTTC.

The V call is TRBV5-4, the J call TRBJ2-3; D may be TRBD2 (6 bases). The V gene lost 4 bases and the J gene lost 3 bases, with 12 bases spanning the gap. The CDR3 contains 14 residues. CDR1 is SGHNT, CDR2 YYREEE, per germline (reference sequence). As DNA, the CDR3 is TGTGCCAGCAGCACGGGAGTTGGGACAGATACGCAGTATTTT. Translating it yields CASSTGVGTDTQYF.

The chain is built from TRBV20-1 and TRBJ2-3; 9 positions agree with TRBD2. V was clipped by 6 bases and J by 7 bases; unmatched bases: 17. The CDR3 is 16 residues long. Germline V CDR1 and CDR2: DFQATT, SNEGSKA (reference sequence). Here the CDR3 reads CSATLGLAGERNTQYF. The CDR3 DNA is TGCAGTGCCACACTGGGATTAGCGGGAGAACGTAATACGCAGTATTTT.

On this clonotype: A junction end diverges from the germline sequence, so it may reflect a read error. CDR3 nucleotide sequence: TGTGCCAGCAGCAATGAAGAGCAAGAGACTCAGTACTTC. This translates into CASSNEEQETQYF. The chain combines TRBV5-4 with TRBJ2-5; D unresolved. Germline V gene data show CDR1 as SGHNT and CDR2 as YYREEE (reference sequence). This CDR3 has 13 amino acids.

Regarding this clonotype: The junction shows a germline mismatch at one end, possibly a read error. V gene TRBV11-2 combines with J gene TRBJ2-1; a possible D gene is TRBD1 (5 bases). Germline loops: CDR1 SGHAT, CDR2 FQNNGV. This CDR3 comprises 14 residues. The CDR3 is CASSLGRMDNEQSF. CDR3 coding DNA: TGTGCCAGCAGCTTAGGGAGAATGGACAATGAGCAGTCCTTC.

This clonotype was observed a handful of times. This sequence joins TRBV6-5 and TRBJ2-3; the match to TRBD1 covers 7 bases. The germline CDR1 and CDR2 sequences are MNHEY and SVGAGI. There are 14 residues in the CDR3. V was pared by 6 bases and J by 4 bases, with 7 bases of the junction left unmatched. CDR3 nucleotides: TGTGCCAGCAGCCCCGGGACAGCAGCAGATACGCAGTATTTT. Its protein product is CASSPGTAADTQYF.

The genes are TRBV11-1 and TRBJ2-7; 8 bases map to TRBD1. The CDR3 is made up of 12 amino acids. Per the germline V gene, CDR1 is SGHAT and CDR2 is FQDESV (reference sequence). The DNA of the CDR3 is TGTGTCAGTAATCGACAGGGGCGCGAGCAGTACTTC. It specifies CVSNRQGREQYF.

A word on this clonotype: This may be a read error, as it is one base from a much larger clone. The chain recombines TRBV29-1 with TRBJ1-2; 7 bases fit TRBD1. The CDR3 consists of 13 residues. CDR1 and CDR2 (germline): SQVTM, ANQGSEA. Written as DNA, the CDR3 is TGCAGCGTTACAGGGGACACTAACTATGGCCACACCTTC. This gives the protein CSVTGDTNYGHTF.

Comments on this clonotype: A much larger clone lies one base from this, so it may be a read error. This chain links TRBV6-6 with TRBJ2-7; D is ambiguous. Germline V gene lookup returns CDR1 MNHNY and CDR2 SVGAGI (reference sequence). The CDR3 covers 13 residues. The V end was cut by 7 bases, the J end by 4 bases, with 14 bases between. The CDR3 loop is CASTRWRSYEQYF. The CDR3 bases are TGTGCCAGCACCAGGTGGCGTAGTTACGAGCAGTACTTC.

As for this clonotype: An end of the junction does not agree with germline; a read error may underlie this. J is TRBJ2-3 and V is TRBV29-1; TRBD2 might be the D (5 bases). CDR1 SQVTM and CDR2 ANQGSEA come from the germline V gene. The CDR3 is 11 amino acids. DNA of the CDR3: TGTAGCGTTTCAGTGCCATATACGCAGTATTTT. As protein: CSVSVPYTQYF.

This clonotype has a handful of counts. The rearrangement links TRBV6-5 to TRBJ2-2, with D hard to call. V gave up 7 bases and J gave up 7 bases, with 13 bases separating them. Germline CDR1 and CDR2: MNHEY and SVGAGI. The CDR3 is 13 amino acids. The CDR3 coding sequence is TGTGCCAGCACACTGTTGGGTAGCGGGGAGCTGTTTTTT. It is translated as CASTLLGSGELFF.

V is TRBV5-1 and J is TRBJ2-1; D may match TRBD1 or TRBD2 (5 bases each). Germline lookup yields CDR1 SGHRS and CDR2 YFSETQ. Trimming took off 1 base at V and 6 bases at J, with 17 bases between the two ends. This CDR3 has 16 residues. This CDR3 reads CASSLTPLVGTNEQFF. Written as DNA, the CDR3 is TGCGCCAGCAGCTTGACCCCGCTAGTGGGGACCAATGAGCAGTTCTTC.

V usage is TRBV7-9 and J usage is TRBJ2-7; TRBD2 aligns across 7 bases. CDR1 and CDR2 (germline): SEHNR, FQNEAQ (reference sequence). This CDR3 has 15 amino acids. V lost 0 bases, J lost 2 bases, and 4 bases stayed unmatched. CDR3 DNA sequence: TGTGCCAGCAGCTTAGCGGGGGGGAATGCCTACGAGCAGTACTTC. This translates into CASSLAGGNAYEQYF.

Details on this clonotype: This may be a read error, as it is one base from a much larger clone. The rearrangement uses TRBV6-2 or TRBV6-3 and TRBJ2-3, with 7 bases matching TRBD1. The CDR3 has 13 residues. Germline CDR1 and CDR2: MNHEY and SVGEGT. The CDR3 is CASNDRVQDTHYF. The CDR3, as DNA: TGTGCCAGCAATGACAGGGTACAAGATACGCATTATTTT.

The genes are TRBV24-1 and TRBJ2-1; 7 bases fit TRBD1. The CDR3 is made up of 13 amino acids. CDR1 is KGHDR, CDR2 SFDVKD, per germline. This CDR3 is CVTRTGPYNEQFF. The CDR3 nucleotides read TGTGTCACTCGGACAGGACCCTACAATGAGCAGTTCTTC.

V and J are TRBV5-1 and TRBJ2-7, with D unresolved. Germline CDR1 and CDR2: SGHRS and YFSETQ. This CDR3 has 13 amino acids. Trimming removed 4 bases from V and 2 bases from J, with 10 bases in between. The CDR3, as DNA: TGCGCCAGCAGCCCCGACAAAGCCTACGAGCAGTACTTC. This translates into CASSPDKAYEQYF.

This clonotype was counted between two and nine times. Being one base from a much bigger clone, this may be a read error. The V call is TRBV20-1, the J call TRBJ2-4, with 7 bases matching TRBD1. Per germline, CDR1 DFQATT and CDR2 SNEGSKA (reference sequence). This CDR3 contains 14 residues. The CDR3 nucleotides read TGCAGTGCTAGTAGAGGGACAGCCAAAAGCATTCAGTACTTC. Translation: CSASRGTAKSIQYF.

With regard to this clonotype: A clone one base away is much larger, so this may be a read error. J is TRBJ1-5 and V is TRBV6-2 or TRBV6-3; 9 bases fit TRBD1. There are 15 residues in the CDR3. Germline V gene lookup returns CDR1 MNHEY and CDR2 SVGEGT. The J segment lost 4 bases and the V segment lost 6 bases, leaving 7 bases of the junction unmatched. In nucleotides, the CDR3 is TGTGCCAGCAGCCAGACAGGGGGGTGGAATCAGCCCCAGCATTTT. Its protein is CASSQTGGWNQPQHF.